The T cell receptor beta chain described here comes from a study of technical replicates of blood from a few donors. Repertoires were generated with immunoSEQ multiplex PCR, while TCRdb's copy carries only in-frame clones and drops some. Seen here are around 83,000 clones, under 95% observed once, and the top ten hold 0.25% to 0.3%. The sequenced material came from T cells isolated from PBMCs. The receptor was isolated from a human donor in good health.

CDR3 bases: TGCGCCAGCAGCCGACGGACTAGCGGGGACCCTAGCACAGATACGCAGTATTTT. The encoded protein is CASSRRTSGDPSTDTQYF. The V and J genes are TRBV4-1 and TRBJ2-3; 12 bases agree with TRBD2. Germline lookup yields CDR1 MGHRA and CDR2 YSYEKL. V was clipped by 4 bases and J by 0 bases; unmatched bases: 8. The CDR3 runs 18 residues.